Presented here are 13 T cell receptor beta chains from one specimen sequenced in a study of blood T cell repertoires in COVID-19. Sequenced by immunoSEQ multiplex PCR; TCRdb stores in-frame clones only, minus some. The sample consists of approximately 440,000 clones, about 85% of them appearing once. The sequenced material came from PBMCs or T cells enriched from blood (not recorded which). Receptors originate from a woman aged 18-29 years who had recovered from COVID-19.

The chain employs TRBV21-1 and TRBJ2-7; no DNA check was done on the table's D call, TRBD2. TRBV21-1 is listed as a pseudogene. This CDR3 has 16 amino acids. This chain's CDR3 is CASSKGSPSPAYEQYF. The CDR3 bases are TGTGCCAGCAGCAAAGGTTCCCCTAGCCCAGCCTACGAGCAGTACTTC.

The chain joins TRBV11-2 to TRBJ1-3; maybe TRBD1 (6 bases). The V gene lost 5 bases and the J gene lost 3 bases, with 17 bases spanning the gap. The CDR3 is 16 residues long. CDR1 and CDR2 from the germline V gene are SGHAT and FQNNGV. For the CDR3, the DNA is TGTGCCAGCAGCCACCGGGACAACCCTAGTGGAAACACCATATATTTT. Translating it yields CASSHRDNPSGNTIYF.

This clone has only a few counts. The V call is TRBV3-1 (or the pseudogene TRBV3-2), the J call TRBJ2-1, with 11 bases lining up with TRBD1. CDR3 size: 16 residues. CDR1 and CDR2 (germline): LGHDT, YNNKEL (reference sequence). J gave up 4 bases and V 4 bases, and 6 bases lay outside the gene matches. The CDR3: CASSPPGQGDYNEQFF. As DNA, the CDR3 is TGTGCCAGCAGCCCACCGGGACAGGGGGATTACAATGAGCAGTTCTTC.

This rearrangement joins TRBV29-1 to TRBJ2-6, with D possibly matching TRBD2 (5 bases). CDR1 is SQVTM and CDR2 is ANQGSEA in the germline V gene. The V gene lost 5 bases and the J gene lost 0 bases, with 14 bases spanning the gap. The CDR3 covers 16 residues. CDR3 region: CSVRGRSISGANVLTF. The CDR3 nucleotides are TGCAGCGTTCGAGGGAGATCAATCTCTGGGGCCAACGTCCTGACTTTC.

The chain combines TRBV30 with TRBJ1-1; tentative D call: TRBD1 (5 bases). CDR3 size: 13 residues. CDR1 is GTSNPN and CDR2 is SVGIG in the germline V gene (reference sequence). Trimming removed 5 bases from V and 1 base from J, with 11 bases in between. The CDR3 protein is CAWAGEPNTEAFF. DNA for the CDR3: TGTGCCTGGGCGGGGGAACCGAACACTGAAGCTTTCTTT.

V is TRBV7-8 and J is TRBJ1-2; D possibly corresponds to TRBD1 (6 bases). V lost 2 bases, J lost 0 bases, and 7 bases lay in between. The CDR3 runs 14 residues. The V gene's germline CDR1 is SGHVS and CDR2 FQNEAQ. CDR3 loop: CASSLTGTNYGYTF. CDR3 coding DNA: TGTGCCAGCAGCTTAACAGGGACTAACTATGGCTACACCTTC.

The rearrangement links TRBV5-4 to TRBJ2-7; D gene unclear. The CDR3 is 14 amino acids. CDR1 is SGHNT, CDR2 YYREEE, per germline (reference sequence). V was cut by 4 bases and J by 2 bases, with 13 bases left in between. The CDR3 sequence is CASSRLESPYEQYF. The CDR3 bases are TGTGCCAGCAGCCGCCTAGAGTCACCCTACGAGCAGTACTTC. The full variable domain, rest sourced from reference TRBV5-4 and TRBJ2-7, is ETGVTQSPTHLIKTRGQQVTLRCSSQSGHNTVSWYQQALGQGPQFIFQYYREEENGRGNFPPRFSGLQFPNYSSELNVNALELDDSALYLCASSRLESPYEQYFGPGTRLTVT.

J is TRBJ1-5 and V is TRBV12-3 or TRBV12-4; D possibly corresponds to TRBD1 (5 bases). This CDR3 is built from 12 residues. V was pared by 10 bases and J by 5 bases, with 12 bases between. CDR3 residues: CATMGEDQPQHF. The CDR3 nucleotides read TGTGCCACCATGGGGGAGGATCAGCCCCAGCATTTT.

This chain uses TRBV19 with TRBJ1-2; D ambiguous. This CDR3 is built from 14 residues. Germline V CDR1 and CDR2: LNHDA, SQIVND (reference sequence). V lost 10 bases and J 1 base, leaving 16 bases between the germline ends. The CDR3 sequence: CATQRTGLNYGYTF. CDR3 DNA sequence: TGTGCCACTCAGCGGACGGGCCTTAACTATGGCTACACCTTC.

Here the CDR3 DNA reads TGTGCCATCAGTGAGGGCGACATTTCGAGCTCCTACGAGCAGTACTTC. The encoded protein is CAISEGDISSSYEQYF. The rearrangement joins TRBV10-3 to TRBJ2-7; D is unclear. CDR1 and CDR2 (germline): ENHRY, SYGVKD. The CDR3 contains 16 residues. V shed 2 bases and J shed 0 bases, with 14 bases lying between them.

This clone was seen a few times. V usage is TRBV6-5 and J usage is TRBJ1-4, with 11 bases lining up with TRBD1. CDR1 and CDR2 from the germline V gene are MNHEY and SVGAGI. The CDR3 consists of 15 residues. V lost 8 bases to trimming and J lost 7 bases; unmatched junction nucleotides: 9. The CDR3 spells CASLRTGGQGEKLFF. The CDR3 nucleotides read TGTGCCAGCCTGCGGACAGGGGGCCAGGGTGAAAAACTGTTTTTT.

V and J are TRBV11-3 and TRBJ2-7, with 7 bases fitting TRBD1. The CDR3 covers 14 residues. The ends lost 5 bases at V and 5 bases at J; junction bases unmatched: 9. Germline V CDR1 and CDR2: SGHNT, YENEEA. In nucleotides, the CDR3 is TGTGCCAGCAGCCCTGGGACAGACGAAGACGAGCAGTACTTC. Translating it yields CASSPGTDEDEQYF.

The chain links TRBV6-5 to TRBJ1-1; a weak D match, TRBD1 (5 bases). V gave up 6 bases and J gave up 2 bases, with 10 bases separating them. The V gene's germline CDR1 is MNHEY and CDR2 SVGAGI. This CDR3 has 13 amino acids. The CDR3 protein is CASRRGTNTEAFF. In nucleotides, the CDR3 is TGTGCCAGCAGGCGCGGGACTAACACTGAAGCTTTCTTT.